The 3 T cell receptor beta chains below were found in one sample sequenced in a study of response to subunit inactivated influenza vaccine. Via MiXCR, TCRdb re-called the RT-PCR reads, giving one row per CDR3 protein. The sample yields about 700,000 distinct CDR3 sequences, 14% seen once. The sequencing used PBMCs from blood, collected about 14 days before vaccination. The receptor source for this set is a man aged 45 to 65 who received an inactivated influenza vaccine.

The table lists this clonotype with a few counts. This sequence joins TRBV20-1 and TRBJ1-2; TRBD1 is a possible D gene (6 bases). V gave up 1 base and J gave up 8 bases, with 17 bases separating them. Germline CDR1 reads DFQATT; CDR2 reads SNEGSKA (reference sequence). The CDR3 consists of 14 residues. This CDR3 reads CSARVEQGGFGYTF. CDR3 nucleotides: TGCAGTGCTAGAGTGGAACAGGGCGGGTTCGGCTACACCTTC.

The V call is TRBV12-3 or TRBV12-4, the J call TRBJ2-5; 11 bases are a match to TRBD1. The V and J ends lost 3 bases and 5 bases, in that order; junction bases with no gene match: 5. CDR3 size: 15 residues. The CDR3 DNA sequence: TGTGCCAGCAGTTTGGACAGGGGGCCGGGTGAGACCCAGTACTTC. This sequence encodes CASSLDRGPGETQYF.

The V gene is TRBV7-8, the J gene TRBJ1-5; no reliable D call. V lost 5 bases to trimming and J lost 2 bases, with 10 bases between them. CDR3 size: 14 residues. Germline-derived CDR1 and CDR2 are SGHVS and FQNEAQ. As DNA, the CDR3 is TGTGCCAGCAGCCATCACGGACGCAATCAGCCCCAGCATTTT. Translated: CASSHHGRNQPQHF.